This T cell receptor beta chain was captured in a study of CD8+ T cells in alopecia areata. The treatment denotes: oral pan-JAK inhibitor, 5-10 mg twice daily. This CDR3 comprises 15 residues. The germline V gene has CDR1 SNHLY and CDR2 FYNNEI. Trimming removed 6 bases from V and 5 bases from J; junction bases left unmatched: 12. RNA extraction and reverse transcription yielded cDNA as sequencing template. Profiled with immunoSEQ multiplex PCR; TCRdb holds only in-frame clones, not every one. This sample yields fewer than 250,000 clones, of which 35% to 40% are seen a single time; around 0.48% belongs to the top ten.

J is TRBJ2-5 and V is TRBV2; TRBD2 matches 7 bases. This sequence originates from a human donor with alopecia areata. The sample consisted of CD4+ T cells sorted from blood, taken at approximately week 30, from a patient treated with tofacitinib. Here the CDR3 DNA reads TGTGCCAGCAGACCTAGGCGGGGGTTACAGGAGACCCAGTACTTC. It specifies CASRPRRGLQETQYF. Combining the CDR3 with reference TRBV2 and TRBJ2-5 gives the whole variable domain EPEVTQTPSHQVTQMGQEVILRCVPISNHLYFYWYRQILGQKVEFLVSFYNNEISEKSEIFDDQFSVERPDGSNFTLKIRSTKLEDSAMYFCASRPRRGLQETQYFGPGTRLLVL.